The text below deals with one T cell receptor (beta chain). This clone came up once. Its antigen specificity is not known. The sample holds no much larger clone one base away, and base qualities are not on file. The data stem from a study of blood T cell repertoires in COVID-19 (dated by TCRdb to 2020 to 2022). General notes on the study: Samples from collaborators originated in the United States, Italy and Spain and spanned both the acute and convalescent phases of COVID-19. The dataset comprised deeply sampled blood TCRbeta repertoires from subjects exposed to, actively infected with, or recovered from COVID-19. The prospective study material was composed of cDNA or gDNA derived from T cells, B-cell-depleted T cells, or PBMCs. The samples were drawn from the first 160 participants of the ongoing ImmuneRACE study and from 950 to 1,500 subjects provided by 6 global collaborators. Where available, HLA class I and class II types were taken from metadata supplied by the sample provider and were not determined by assay-based typing. The repertoires were released in a freely available public database intended as a resource for research on the immune response to SARS-CoV-2. A de-identified subject ID, COVID-19 status, age in years and sex were almost always included in the sample metadata.

Collaborating institutions collected whole blood in K2EDTA tubes following their own protocols. Collaborator samples were shipped for TCRbeta analysis as frozen whole blood, isolated PBMCs, or DNA extracted from either sample type. The immunoSEQ Assay, a bias-controlled multiplex PCR, was used to amplify TCRbeta CDR3 regions from genomic DNA. On the authors' methods: Nucleated cell counts per sample were estimated from amplification of reference gene primers within the assay. To quantify the absolute abundance of each unique TCRbeta CDR3 rearrangement, sequence reads were collapsed and filtered. For each sample, productive Simpson clonality was calculated by taking the square root of Simpson's diversity index across productive rearrangements. TCRdb's version of the immuneACCESS table is confined to in-frame rearrangements and falls short of the full clone set. An unresolved V gene accounts for under half of the shortfall where checked; the remainder is of unknown origin. V and J calls and clone size come straight from that table; D and trimming were deduced from the DNA. The sample yields fewer than 150,000 clones; roughly 80% were counted once. Under 10% of the sample rests with the top ten.

The research as a whole found: Clinical and demographic metadata were provided uncurated, with the amount varying by source and participant.

Measured from the cysteine to the phenylalanine, the CDR3 is 15 residues long. Only CDR3 DNA remains: 45 bases, in frame from the first base. The V and J ends are trimmed by 3 bases and 0 bases, leaving 11 bases between them. The germline V gene encodes CDR1 ENHRY and CDR2 SYGVKD. The receptor was isolated from a woman of 80 years or more in a cohort sampled during active or convalescent COVID-19. The sequence joins TRBV10-3 to TRBJ1-2, with TRBD1 as a weak D call on 6 bases. The sequenced sample consisted of peripheral blood. Read as DNA, the sequence is TGTGCCATCAGTGATTGGACAGCTTCTAACTATGGCTACACCTTC. This yields the protein CAISDWTASNYGYTF.